This T cell receptor (beta chain) was found in a study of blood T cell repertoires in COVID-19 (TCRdb year 2020). Context from the whole study: Collaborator samples came from the United States, Italy and Spain and covered acute and convalescent phases of COVID-19. The repertoires were made available in a free public database intended to serve as a resource for research on the immune response to SARS-CoV-2. Where available, HLA class I and class II types were taken from metadata supplied by the sample provider and were not determined by assay-based typing. Samples came from the ongoing ImmuneRACE study (first 160 participants) plus 1,254 subjects from 6 global collaborators. Nearly every sample came with metadata listing a de-identified subject ID, COVID-19 status, age in years and sex. The prospective study material was composed of cDNA or gDNA derived from T cells, B-cell-depleted T cells, or PBMCs. The dataset comprised deeply sampled blood TCRbeta repertoires from subjects exposed to, actively infected with, or recovered from COVID-19.

The junction shows trimming of 2 bases on V and 4 bases on J, and the gene matches do not reach 9 bases of it. The germline V gene yields SGHTA for CDR1 and FQGTGA for CDR2. From the cysteine through the phenylalanine, the CDR3 covers 17 amino acids. The sequence is cut down to CDR3 DNA, 51 bases in frame from base 1. TCRbeta CDR3 regions were amplified from genomic DNA by means of the immunoSEQ Assay, a bias-controlled multiplex PCR. On the study's bioinformatics: Nucleated cell counts per sample were estimated from amplification of reference gene primers within the assay. Sequence reads were collapsed and filtered to measure the absolute abundance of every unique TCRbeta CDR3 rearrangement. For each sample, productive Simpson clonality was calculated as the square root of Simpson's diversity index over productive rearrangements. The clones in this table, taken by TCRdb from immuneACCESS, are in-frame only. Not every clone is retained; where verified, under half of the shortfall comes from an unresolved V gene, and the cause of the rest is unknown. Clone size and the V and J calls come from that table; the DNA yielded D and trimming. The sample table contains about 400,000 clones; only one count was recorded for approximately 90% of them. The top ten clones comprise 0.95% to 1% of the sample.

This clone was seen only once. No cognate antigen has been identified for it. Within one base of it there is no much larger clone, and no base qualities were kept. Paper-wide results and their limitations: The amount of clinical and demographic metadata varied by source and participant and was provided uncurated.

Participants in the prospective study were aged about 18 to 95 years, lived in 24 United States geographic areas, and enrolled through a virtual design. Cohort assignment in the prospective study relied on participant-reported clinical history from a screening survey and a study questionnaire. In the prospective study, mobile phlebotomists collected whole blood, serum and a nasopharyngeal or oropharyngeal swab from each participant. Participants in the prospective study had the option to provide additional blood draws and questionnaires over a roughly two-month period. Blood samples from the prospective study were shipped frozen or at room temperature prior to DNA extraction.

In this chain, TRBV7-3 is recombined with TRBJ1-1; 11 middle bases align to TRBD1. The sequence was collected from a woman aged 25 to 39 with acute COVID-19. Sequencing was done on a sample of PBMCs or T cells enriched from blood (not recorded which). The CDR3 region reads CASSLQTAGTGGTEAFF. The DNA sequence is as follows: TGTGCCAGCAGCTTACAAACAGCTGGGACAGGGGGCACTGAAGCTTTCTTT.